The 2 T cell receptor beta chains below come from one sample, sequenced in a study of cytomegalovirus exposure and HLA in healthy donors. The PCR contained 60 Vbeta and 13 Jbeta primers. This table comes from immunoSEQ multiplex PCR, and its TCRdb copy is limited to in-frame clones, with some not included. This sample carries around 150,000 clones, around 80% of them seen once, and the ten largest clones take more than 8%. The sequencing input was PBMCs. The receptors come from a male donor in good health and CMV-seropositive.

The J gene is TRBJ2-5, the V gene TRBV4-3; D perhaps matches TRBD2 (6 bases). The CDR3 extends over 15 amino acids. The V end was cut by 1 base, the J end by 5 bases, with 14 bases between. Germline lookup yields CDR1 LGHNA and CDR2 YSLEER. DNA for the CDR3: TGCGCCAGCAGCCAAGTAGGGAGGTCTTACGAGACCCAGTACTTC. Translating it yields CASSQVGRSYETQYF.

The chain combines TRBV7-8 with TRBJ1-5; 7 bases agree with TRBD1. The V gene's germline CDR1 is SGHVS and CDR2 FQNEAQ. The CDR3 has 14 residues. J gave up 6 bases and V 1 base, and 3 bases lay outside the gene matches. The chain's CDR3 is CASSLDGDSQPQHF. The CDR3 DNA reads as TGTGCCAGCAGCTTAGATGGGGACAGTCAGCCCCAGCATTTT.